Below, 18 T cell receptor beta chains from the same sample are listed, as sequenced in a study of T cells after yellow fever vaccination. TCRdb re-called the 5' RACE reads with MiXCR, one entry per CDR3 protein. The sample has about 170,000 distinct CDR3 sequences, around 10% seen once. The sequences come from CD8+ T cells sorted from PBMCs, collected 15 days after the yellow fever booster vaccination. These receptors all stem from a young man who received the YFV17D yellow fever vaccine.

This clonotype was observed a handful of times. A junction end diverges from the germline sequence, so it may reflect a read error. The chain has TRBV5-1 and TRBJ2-6; D not certain. The CDR3 has 15 amino acids. Germline-derived CDR1 and CDR2 are SGHRS and YFSETQ. CDR3 residues: CASSLGVTGVNVLTF. DNA of the CDR3: TGCGCCAGCAGCTTGGGCGTAACTGGGGTCAACGTCCTGACTTTC.

The sample holds a few counts of this clonotype. The chain recombines TRBV5-1 with TRBJ2-3; tentative D call: TRBD1 (6 bases). This CDR3 contains 16 residues. From germline, CDR1 is SGHRS and CDR2 YFSETQ. Trimming removed 4 bases from V and 4 bases from J, with 19 bases in between. CDR3 nucleotide sequence: TGCGCCAGCAGCGACTCAGGGGTCCTAGGGGCAGATACGCAGTATTTT. It yields the protein CASSDSGVLGADTQYF. The full variable domain, completed using reference TRBV5-1 and TRBJ2-3, is KAGVTQTPRYLIKTRGQQVTLSCSPISGHRSVSWYQQTPGQGLQFLFEYFSETQRNKGNFPGRFSGRQFSNSRSEMNVSTLELGDSALYLCASSDSGVLGADTQYFGPGTRLTVL.

To note about this clonotype: One junction end disagrees with the germline gene, perhaps due to a read error. V and J are TRBV7-7 and TRBJ2-5, with D unresolved. Germline CDR1 and CDR2: SSHAT and FNYEAQ (reference sequence). This CDR3 has 14 amino acids. The CDR3 reads CASSLKANQETQYF. CDR3 nucleotides: TGTGCTAGCAGCTTAAAAGCAAACCAAGAGACCCAGTACTTC.

The chain couples TRBV2 to TRBJ2-5, with a weak D call TRBD2 (6 bases). Germline V lookup: CDR1 SNHLY, CDR2 FYNNEI. There are 12 residues in the CDR3. V shed 9 bases and J shed 7 bases, with 15 bases lying between them. Here the CDR3 reads CARGLALGTQYF. The CDR3 DNA follows: TGTGCCAGGGGACTCGCCTTAGGGACCCAGTACTTC.

There are a few counts of this clonotype. This rearrangement joins TRBV19 to TRBJ2-2, with 14 bases aligning to TRBD2. The V gene end was trimmed by 9 bases and the J gene end by 1 base; junction bases not matched to a gene: 1. Germline V CDR1 and CDR2: LNHDA, SQIVND (reference sequence). This CDR3 spans 15 amino acids. CDR3 sequence: CASGTSGRNTGELFF. CDR3 DNA sequence: TGTGCCAGCGGGACTAGCGGGAGGAACACCGGGGAGCTGTTTTTT.

This clonotype has at least ten counts. The gene calls are TRBV14 and TRBJ1-5, with D hard to call. Germline values: CDR1 SGHDN, CDR2 FVKESK. Trimming shortened V by 7 bases and J by 6 bases, and 10 bases separated the two germline ends. This CDR3 spans 12 amino acids. The CDR3 DNA reads TGTGCCAGCACCGGAGGAAGTCAGCCCCAGCATTTT. This gives the protein CASTGGSQPQHF.

This clonotype has ten or more counts. This chain joins TRBV6-2 or TRBV6-3 and TRBJ2-2, with 10 bases lining up with TRBD1. V lost 6 bases and J lost 6; bases outside the gene matches: 10. Germline CDR1 and CDR2: MNHEY and SVGEGT. The CDR3 loop spans 16 amino acids. In DNA form, the CDR3 reads TGTGCCAGCAGGGCCGGGACAGGGGTGTTGGCCGGGGAGCTGTTTTTT. This sequence encodes CASRAGTGVLAGELFF.

A few counts support this clonotype. V is TRBV20-1 and J is TRBJ2-7; the match to TRBD1 covers 7 bases. CDR3 length equals 15 residues. Germline values: CDR1 DFQATT, CDR2 SNEGSKA (reference sequence). Trimming at V came to 0 bases and at J to 3 bases, leaving 8 bases not matched to a gene. CDR3 protein: CSARDRQGDFYEQYF. The CDR3 DNA reads as TGCAGTGCTAGAGATCGACAGGGTGACTTCTACGAGCAGTACTTC.

This sequence joins TRBV7-9 and TRBJ1-1, with D perhaps matching TRBD1 (5 bases). The CDR3 is 15 residues long. In germline, CDR1 is SEHNR, CDR2 FQNEAQ (reference sequence). Trimming left V 7 bases short and J 0 bases short, with 15 bases between. CDR3 coding DNA: TGTGCCAGCACCACGAGGGGCATCGTGAACACTGAAGCTTTCTTT. This gives the protein CASTTRGIVNTEAFF.

The table lists this clonotype with a few counts. The rearrangement joins TRBV5-1 to TRBJ2-1; D perhaps matches TRBD1 (6 bases). The CDR3 is 11 amino acids. The V end lost 2 bases, the J end lost 10 bases, and 7 bases lay between the germline ends. Germline-derived CDR1 and CDR2 are SGHRS and YFSETQ. The DNA for the CDR3 is TGCGCCAGCAGCTTAGGACAGGAGCAGTTCTTC. The encoded protein is CASSLGQEQFF.

V gene TRBV6-2 or TRBV6-3 combines with J gene TRBJ2-3; D may correspond to TRBD1 or TRBD2 (5 bases each). The germline gives CDR1 MNHEY, CDR2 SVGEGT. V was pared by 6 bases and J by 6 bases, with 10 bases between. CDR3 size: 12 residues. The CDR3 nucleotides read TGTGCCAGCAGCGGGGCGGAGGATACGCAGTATTTT. This translates into CASSGAEDTQYF.

The CDR3 protein is CASSYSGTLYNEQFF. In nucleotides, the CDR3 is TGTGCCAGCAGTTACTCCGGGACTTTATACAATGAGCAGTTCTTC. The gene calls are TRBV6-5 and TRBJ2-1, with D perhaps matching TRBD2 (6 bases). The germline V and J ends were trimmed by 0 bases and 4 bases, with 10 bases remaining between them. Germline V gene sequence: CDR1 MNHEY, CDR2 SVGAGI. The CDR3 is made up of 15 amino acids.

J is TRBJ2-3 and V is TRBV4-1; TRBD2 matches at 12 bases. Looked up from germline, CDR1 is MGHRA and CDR2 is YSYEKL. The CDR3 runs to 15 residues. Trimming took 3 bases from V and 6 from J; bases not matched to a gene: 4. The DNA of the CDR3 is TGCGCCAGCAGCCACCCTAGCGGGGGGGCGGATACGCAGTATTTT. Protein product: CASSHPSGGADTQYF.

The V gene is TRBV6-1, the J gene TRBJ2-2; 8 nucleotides align to TRBD1. The germline V gene has CDR1 MNHNS and CDR2 SASEGT. This CDR3 spans 15 amino acids. V was clipped by 6 bases and J by 4 bases; unmatched bases: 7. The CDR3 sequence is CASSKTGAGTGELFF. CDR3 nucleotide sequence: TGTGCCAGCAGCAAGACAGGGGCGGGCACCGGGGAGCTGTTTTTT.

The CDR3 DNA reads as TGCGCCAGCAGCCAAGATAGGGACATGAACACTGAAGCTTTCTTT. This encodes CASSQDRDMNTEAFF. The rearrangement links TRBV4-1 to TRBJ1-1, with D possibly TRBD1 on 6 matching bases. CDR1 is MGHRA and CDR2 is YSYEKL in the germline V gene. The germline V and J ends were trimmed by 0 bases and 0 bases, with 8 bases remaining between them. The CDR3 has 15 residues.

The sample holds a few counts of this clonotype. The chain links TRBV28 to TRBJ1-5; D is unresolved. The CDR3 runs to 11 residues. Germline V gives CDR1 MDHEN, CDR2 SYDVKM. V shed 3 bases and J shed 7 bases, with 4 bases lying between them. CDR3: CASSFPQPQHF. DNA of the CDR3: TGTGCCAGCAGTTTCCCACAGCCCCAGCATTTT. The entire variable domain, with the rest obtained from reference TRBV28 and TRBJ1-5, is as follows: DVKVTQSSRYLVKRTGEKVFLECVQDMDHENMFWYRQDPGLGLRLIYFSYDVKMKEKGDIPEGYSVSREKKERFSLILESASTNQTSMYLCASSFPQPQHFGDGTRLSIL.

The chain uses TRBV7-9 and TRBJ2-1, with a weak D call TRBD2 (6 bases). Germline CDR1 is SEHNR and CDR2 is FQNEAQ (reference sequence). The CDR3 has 13 residues. The V and J ends lost 5 bases and 6 bases respectively, with 11 bases between them. The chain's CDR3 is CASSRTEGNEQFF. The CDR3 region has the DNA TGTGCCAGCAGCCGGACGGAGGGCAATGAGCAGTTCTTC.

The V call is TRBV4-2, the J call TRBJ1-1; tentative D call: TRBD1 (5 bases). V gave up 8 bases and J gave up 1 base, with 17 bases separating them. There are 15 residues in the CDR3. From germline, CDR1 is LGHNA and CDR2 YNFKEQ. CDR3 sequence reads: CASLTGPGGNTEAFF. The CDR3 region has the DNA TGTGCCAGCCTTACTGGCCCGGGGGGGAACACTGAAGCTTTCTTT.